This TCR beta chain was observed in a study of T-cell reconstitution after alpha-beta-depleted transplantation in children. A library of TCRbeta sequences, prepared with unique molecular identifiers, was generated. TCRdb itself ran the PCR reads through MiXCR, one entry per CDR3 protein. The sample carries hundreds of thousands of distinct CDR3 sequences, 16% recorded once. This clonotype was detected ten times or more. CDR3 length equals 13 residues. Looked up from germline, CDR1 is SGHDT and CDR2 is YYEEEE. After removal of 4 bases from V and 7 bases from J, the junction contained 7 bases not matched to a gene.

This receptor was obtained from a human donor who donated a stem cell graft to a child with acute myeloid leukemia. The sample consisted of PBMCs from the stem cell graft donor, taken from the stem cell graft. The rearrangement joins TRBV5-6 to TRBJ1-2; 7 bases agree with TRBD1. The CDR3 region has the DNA TGTGCCAGCAGCGGGACAGCGCGTCTTGGCTACACCTTC. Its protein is CASSGTARLGYTF.